The present T cell receptor (beta chain) was sequenced within a study of cytomegalovirus exposure and HLA in healthy donors. This cohort consisted of healthy bone marrow donors. A multiplex PCR was run with 60 Vbeta primers and 13 Jbeta primers. Produced via immunoSEQ multiplex PCR; TCRdb's table is partial and in-frame only. The sample holds approximately 150,000 clones, around 80% seen once. The TCR originated in a woman in her thirties in good health and CMV-seropositive. Sample: PBMCs.

In DNA, the CDR3 is TGCGCCAGCAGCTTGGTTGGGAGAAGCACAGATACGCAGTATTTT. Encoded protein: CASSLVGRSTDTQYF. The chain recombines TRBV5-1 with TRBJ2-3; D is perhaps TRBD2 (5 bases). V shed 0 bases and J shed 0 bases, with 8 bases lying between them. This CDR3 contains 15 residues. The germline CDR1 and CDR2 sequences are SGHRS and YFSETQ.